Shown below are 25 T cell receptor beta chains from a single sample sequenced in a study of graft-versus-host responses after intestinal transplantation. No antigen has been assigned to these receptors. TCRdb keeps only in-frame clones here, not all; method: immunoSEQ multiplex PCR. The profile shows tens of thousands of clones, 75% to 95% of them singletons. This material consisted of unstimulated CD8+ T cells sorted from spleen or lymph node cells, taken before intestinal transplant. The receptors were gathered from a human donor who received an intestinal transplant.

In its sample, this clone was seen once. The CDR3 bases are TGTGCCAGCAGTGACGTACTAGCGGGAGACAATGAGCAGTTCTTC. Its protein is CASSDVLAGDNEQFF. The chain recombines TRBV6-1 with TRBJ2-1; 11 bases agree with TRBD2. The CDR3 runs 15 residues. Germline trimming cut 3 bases from V and 5 bases from J; bases unmatched to any gene: 3. Germline V lookup: CDR1 MNHNS, CDR2 SASEGT.

The chain combines TRBV9 with TRBJ2-7; perhaps TRBD2 as D (6 bases). This CDR3 is built from 14 residues. The V end was cut by 4 bases, the J end by 2 bases, with 13 bases between. Germline CDR1 and CDR2: SGDLS and YYNGEE. This CDR3 is CASSQGEDTYEQYF. In DNA, the CDR3 is TGTGCCAGCAGCCAAGGGGAGGATACCTACGAGCAGTACTTC.

Only one count was recorded for this clone. V usage is TRBV14 and J usage is TRBJ2-3; D is unclear. Per germline, CDR1 SGHDN and CDR2 FVKESK. Trimming cost V 4 bases and J 2 bases, with 7 bases left between them. The CDR3 consists of 13 residues. Here the CDR3 reads CASSLDPTDTQYF. The CDR3 DNA follows: TGTGCCAGCAGCCTGGACCCCACAGATACGCAGTATTTT.

This clone was seen only a few times. J is TRBJ1-3 and V is TRBV28, with no clear D. Germline CDR1 is MDHEN and CDR2 is SYDVKM. This CDR3 is 16 amino acids long. Trimming removed 6 bases at V and 4 bases at J, with 19 bases between. The CDR3 protein is CASSSSRYIAGNTIYF. Written as DNA, the CDR3 is TGTGCCAGCAGCTCGAGCCGCTACATCGCGGGAAACACCATATATTTT.

V is TRBV4-1 and J is TRBJ2-7; D remains ambiguous. Between the trimmed V and J ends, which lost 8 bases and 4 bases, there was a span of 12 bases. Germline V CDR1 and CDR2: MGHRA, YSYEKL. The CDR3 is 12 amino acids. The CDR3: CASPYSWYEQYF. Written as DNA, the CDR3 is TGCGCCAGCCCTTACTCGTGGTACGAGCAGTACTTC.

V is TRBV5-5 and J is TRBJ1-1; D is ambiguous. There are 15 residues in the CDR3. CDR1 and CDR2 (germline): SGHKS, YYEKEE (reference sequence). Trimming pared 3 bases from V and 1 base from J, leaving 13 bases between. CDR3 nucleotide sequence: TGTGCCAGCAGCTATCAATGGGGAGGGAACACTGAAGCTTTCTTT. It encodes CASSYQWGGNTEAFF.

The chain employs TRBV27 and TRBJ2-5, with 9 positions matching TRBD2. The J segment lost 5 bases and the V segment lost 0 bases, leaving 4 bases of the junction unmatched. Germline V CDR1 and CDR2: MNHEY, SMNVEV (reference sequence). The CDR3 totals 15 residues. The CDR3 sequence: CASSLSVLAGETQYF. Here the CDR3 DNA reads TGTGCCAGCAGTTTATCTGTCCTAGCGGGGGAGACCCAGTACTTC.

The chain carries TRBV11-1 and TRBJ2-1; no reliable D call. This CDR3 comprises 16 residues. The germline V gene encodes CDR1 SGHAT and CDR2 FQDESV (reference sequence). Trimming left V 5 bases short and J 2 bases short, with 16 bases between. CDR3 DNA: TGTGCCAGCAGCAGACTTCATCTCCTGACCTACAATGAGCAGTTCTTC. This gives the protein CASSRLHLLTYNEQFF.

The V call is TRBV6-5, the J call TRBJ1-5; TRBD1 might be the D (5 bases). Germline V CDR1 and CDR2: MNHEY, SVGAGI. The CDR3 runs to 14 residues. V was pared by 0 bases and J by 6 bases, with 9 bases between. The CDR3 region is CASSYSIGGQPQHF. The CDR3 coding sequence is TGTGCCAGCAGTTACTCGATCGGGGGTCAGCCCCAGCATTTT.

The V and J genes are TRBV13 and TRBJ1-5, with TRBD1 matching 8 bases. Germline CDR1 and CDR2: PRHDT and FYEKMQ (reference sequence). V gave up 0 bases and J gave up 1 base; unmatched junction bases: 5. The CDR3 contains 17 residues. Here the CDR3 reads CASSLGVTGESNQPQHF. CDR3 bases: TGTGCCAGCAGCTTAGGGGTGACAGGGGAAAGCAATCAGCCCCAGCATTTT.

J is TRBJ2-3 and V is TRBV5-1; 15 nucleotides align to TRBD2. The CDR3 covers 17 residues. V was clipped by 4 bases and J by 3 bases; unmatched bases: 6. Germline V gene sequence: CDR1 SGHRS, CDR2 YFSETQ. The CDR3 protein is CASSPDGLAGGTDTQYF. The DNA of the CDR3 is TGCGCCAGCAGCCCTGACGGACTAGCGGGAGGGACAGATACGCAGTATTTT.

This clone has just a few counts. The chain carries TRBV6-1 and TRBJ2-1, with a possible D match to TRBD2 (5 bases). CDR1 is MNHNS and CDR2 is SASEGT in the germline V gene. The CDR3 consists of 14 residues. V lost 4 bases to trimming and J lost 6 bases, with 13 bases between them. The CDR3 nucleotides are TGTGCCAGCAGTGTTTCGGGAATAGGCAATGAGCAGTTCTTC. Translated, it gives CASSVSGIGNEQFF.

Points on this clone: With a much larger clone just one base away, this may be a read error. The chain uses TRBV4-2 and TRBJ2-7; D is undetermined. Per germline, CDR1 LGHNA and CDR2 YNFKEQ. The V and J ends lost 0 bases and 6 bases respectively, with 12 bases between them. There are 14 residues in the CDR3. The CDR3 loop is CASSQEALWSEQYF. The CDR3 region has the DNA TGTGCCAGCAGCCAAGAGGCTCTGTGGTCCGAGCAGTACTTC.

The chain uses TRBV27 and TRBJ2-1, with TRBD2 matching 9 bases. Trimming at V came to 1 base and at J to 2 bases, leaving 15 bases not matched to a gene. The CDR3 is made up of 20 amino acids. Germline values: CDR1 MNHEY, CDR2 SMNVEV (reference sequence). The CDR3 is CASSLFLSSSGGFPYNEQFF. The CDR3 region has the DNA TGTGCCAGCAGTTTATTCTTGAGCAGTAGCGGGGGTTTTCCCTACAATGAGCAGTTCTTC.

The chain uses TRBV5-6 and TRBJ2-7; D could derive from TRBD1 or TRBD2 (5 bases each). CDR1 and CDR2 from the germline V gene are SGHDT and YYEEEE. V lost 0 bases and J 4 bases, leaving 14 bases between the germline ends. The CDR3 runs to 15 residues. DNA of the CDR3: TGTGCCAGCAGCTTGGGAGGGCCAGGGTGGTACGAGCAGTACTTC. It yields the protein CASSLGGPGWYEQYF.

The rearrangement links TRBV27 to TRBJ2-3; possible D gene TRBD2, 6 bases. CDR1 and CDR2 (germline): MNHEY, SMNVEV (reference sequence). Trimming took off 6 bases at V and 5 bases at J, with 12 bases between the two ends. The CDR3 is 13 residues long. The CDR3 bases are TGTGCCAGCAGCTCCCCCGGGGGAGATACGCAGTATTTT. Translating gives CASSSPGGDTQYF.

This chain connects TRBV9 to TRBJ2-1; maybe TRBD1 (6 bases). The CDR3 runs to 13 residues. Trimming cost V 6 bases and J 8 bases, with 15 bases left between them. Germline lookup yields CDR1 SGDLS and CDR2 YYNGEE. The CDR3 DNA sequence: TGTGCCAGCACGAGAGGGGGAGTCGATGAGCAGTTCTTC. Residues: CASTRGGVDEQFF.

CDR3: CASSLARGQGPEAFF. The CDR3 coding sequence is TGTGCCAGCAGCTTAGCGCGGGGGCAGGGGCCTGAAGCTTTCTTT. V is TRBV7-9 and J is TRBJ1-1; a possible D gene is TRBD1 (6 bases). Germline V CDR1 and CDR2: SEHNR, FQNEAQ (reference sequence). Trimming shortened V by 0 bases and J by 6 bases, and 14 bases separated the two germline ends. This CDR3 has 15 amino acids. Combining the CDR3 with reference TRBV7-9 and TRBJ1-1 gives the whole variable domain DTGVSQNPRHKITKRGQNVTFRCDPISEHNRLYWYRQTLGQGPEFLTYFQNEAQLEKSRLLSDRFSAERPKGSFSTLEIQRTEQGDSAMYLCASSLARGQGPEAFFGQGTRLTVV.

This sequence joins TRBV27 and TRBJ2-3; 7 bases agree with TRBD1. Trimming at V came to 10 bases and at J to 6 bases, leaving 16 bases not matched to a gene. The CDR3 length is 15 residues. Germline V gene data show CDR1 as MNHEY and CDR2 as SMNVEV (reference sequence). The DNA of the CDR3 is TGTGCCATTGAGGGGGCTAGAGGGTTCGATGATACGCAGTATTTT. It translates to CAIEGARGFDDTQYF.

J is TRBJ1-4 and V is TRBV6-1; 7 nucleotides line up with TRBD1. The germline CDR1 and CDR2 sequences are MNHNS and SASEGT. With V trimmed by 8 bases and J by 8 bases, 11 bases remained unmatched. This CDR3 has 14 residues. The CDR3 DNA sequence: TGTGCCAGCGGGGTTCCGGGACAGATCGAAAAACTGTTTTTT. This encodes CASGVPGQIEKLFF.

This clone appeared a few times. The chain has TRBV6-4 and TRBJ2-1; tentative D call: TRBD2 (5 bases). The germline gives CDR1 MRHNA, CDR2 SNTAGT. With 2 bases removed from V and 1 base from J, the gap between germline ends came to 12 bases. This CDR3 contains 16 residues. The CDR3 nucleotides are TGTGCCAGCAGTGACGTAGCGACTATTTCCTACAATGAGCAGTTCTTC. Amino acid sequence: CASSDVATISYNEQFF.

This chain connects TRBV25-1 to TRBJ2-7; a possible D gene is TRBD1 (6 bases). The germline V and J ends were trimmed by 0 bases and 3 bases, with 9 bases remaining between them. CDR3 length: 14 amino acids. In germline, CDR1 is MGHDK, CDR2 SYGVNS. The CDR3 loop reads CASSEYPDSYEQYF. Written as DNA, the CDR3 is TGTGCCAGCAGTGAATACCCGGACAGCTACGAGCAGTACTTC.

The chain has TRBV9 and TRBJ2-1, with 10 bases fitting TRBD2. The V segment lost 3 bases and the J segment 7 bases; nucleotides outside the gene matches: 7. Germline V gene data show CDR1 as SGDLS and CDR2 as YYNGEE. The length of the CDR3 is 15 residues. The CDR3 nucleotides read TGTGCCAGCAGCGCGACTAGCGGGCGGTATAATGAGCAGTTCTTC. It codes for CASSATSGRYNEQFF. The full variable domain, rest sourced from reference TRBV9 and TRBJ2-1, is DSGVTQTPKHLITATGQRVTLRCSPRSGDLSVYWYQQSLDQGLQFLIQYYNGEERAKGNILERFSAQQFPDLHSELNLSSLELGDSALYFCASSATSGRYNEQFFGPGTRLTVL.

V is TRBV7-9 and J is TRBJ2-2, with 12 bases that match TRBD1. Germline CDR1 is SEHNR and CDR2 is FQNEAQ (reference sequence). V lost 5 bases and J lost 7; bases outside the gene matches: 11. The CDR3 is made up of 17 amino acids. The CDR3 loop reads CASSAPPGTGGFGELFF. Written as DNA, the CDR3 is TGTGCCAGCAGCGCGCCCCCCGGGACAGGGGGCTTCGGGGAGCTGTTTTTT.

This rearrangement joins TRBV6-5 to TRBJ1-1; no clear D gene. Germline values: CDR1 MNHEY, CDR2 SVGAGI. The CDR3 consists of 13 residues. Deletions cut 4 bases from V and 0 bases from J, with 6 bases between. CDR3 residues: CASSLVLNTEAFF. The CDR3, as DNA: TGTGCCAGCAGTTTAGTCTTGAACACTGAAGCTTTCTTT.